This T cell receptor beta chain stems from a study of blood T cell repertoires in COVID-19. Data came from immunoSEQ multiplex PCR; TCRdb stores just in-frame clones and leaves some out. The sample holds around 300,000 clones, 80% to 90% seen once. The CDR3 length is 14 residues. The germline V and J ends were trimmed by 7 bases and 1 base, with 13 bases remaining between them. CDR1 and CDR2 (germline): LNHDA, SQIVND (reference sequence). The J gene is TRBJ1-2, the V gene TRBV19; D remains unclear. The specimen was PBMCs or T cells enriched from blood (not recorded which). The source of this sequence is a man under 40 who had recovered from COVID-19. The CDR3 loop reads CASTRVGGNYGYTF. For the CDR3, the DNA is TGTGCCAGTACCCGAGTTGGCGGTAACTATGGCTACACCTTC.